A selection of T cell receptor beta chains follows, all from one sample in a study of high-grade serous ovarian cancer treatment subgroups. The data were produced by immunoSEQ multiplex PCR, yet TCRdb's version contains in-frame clones alone and is incomplete. The data contain several thousand clones, about 60% of them seen just once; the ten biggest clones take up 5% to 6.5%. The source material was tumor tissue. Receptor source: a human donor with high-grade serous ovarian cancer. CDR3s include the opening cysteine and the closing phenylalanine or tryptophan. D genes are given only for firm matches. A clone size is listed for some rows: how often the clone was seen (once, few, many), or a class if it is expanded.

V,D,size,J,CDR3,DNA
TRBV4-2,-,-,TRBJ1-4,CASSQRGGDEKLFF,TGTGCCAGCAGCCAACGCGGGGGGGACGAAAAACTGTTTTTT
TRBV5-5,TRBD1,-,TRBJ2-1,CASSLASGQGIYEQFF,TGTGCCAGCAGCTTGGCTAGTGGACAGGGAATATATGAGCAGTTCTTC
TRBV7-9,-,-,TRBJ1-5,CASSFQVPGDSNQPQHF,TGTGCCAGCAGCTTTCAGGTTCCGGGGGATAGCAATCAGCCCCAGCATTTT
TRBV11-2,-,few,TRBJ2-1,CASSLMDEQFF,TGTGCCAGCAGCTTAATGGATGAGCAGTTCTTC
TRBV28,TRBD1,once,TRBJ2-7,CASSPQDRDGEQYF,TGTGCCAGCAGTCCCCAAGACAGGGACGGCGAGCAGTACTTC
TRBV7-3,TRBD2,-,TRBJ2-5,CASSLTGGGETQYF,TGTGCCAGCAGCCTCACGGGAGGGGGTGAGACCCAGTACTTC
TRBV7-8,-,medium-sized,TRBJ1-2,CASSLGKDGYTF,TGTGCCAGCAGCTTAGGAAAAGATGGCTACACCTTC
TRBV28,TRBD2,-,TRBJ2-1,CASSGLTSGRPLYNEQFF,TGTGCCAGCAGTGGGCTGACTAGCGGGAGGCCGCTCTACAATGAGCAGTTCTTC
TRBV2,-,-,TRBJ2-7,CASSPRWRASSYEQYF,TGTGCCAGCAGTCCGCGCTGGAGGGCGAGTAGCTACGAGCAGTACTTC
TRBV28,-,-,TRBJ1-2,CASILSSGGGYGYTF,TGTGCCAGCATCCTCAGCTCGGGGGGCGGCTATGGCTACACCTTC
TRBV4-3,TRBD2,-,TRBJ2-1,CASSHTAGTSGSLNEQFF,TGCGCCAGCAGCCATACCGCGGGGACTAGCGGGAGTTTGAATGAGCAGTTCTTC
TRBV28,-,-,TRBJ2-1,CASSLRGSGNEQFF,TGTGCCAGCAGTTTAAGGGGGTCGGGCAATGAGCAGTTCTTC
TRBV6-5,-,few,TRBJ1-1,CASSTMNTEAFF,TGTGCCAGCAGTACCATGAACACTGAAGCTTTCTTT
TRBV11-2,-,few,TRBJ2-1,CASSPGLGGSEQFF,TGTGCCAGCAGCCCTGGGCTAGGGGGTAGTGAGCAGTTCTTC
TRBV11-2,TRBD2,-,TRBJ2-7,CASSLDGGRATIIPYEQYF,TGTGCCAGCAGCTTAGATGGCGGGAGGGCCACCATAATTCCCTACGAGCAGTACTTC
TRBV27,-,few,TRBJ1-1,CAIGTGLRTFF,TGTGCCATCGGTACCGGGCTGCGAACTTTCTTT
TRBV2,-,-,TRBJ2-2,CASSDPGELFF,TGTGCCAGCAGTGATCCCGGGGAGCTGTTTTTT
TRBV19,TRBD1,once,TRBJ2-7,CASSIGQGGYEQYF,TGTGCCAGTAGTATAGGACAGGGTGGCTACGAGCAGTACTTC
TRBV6-1,TRBD1,-,TRBJ1-5,CASTGDRGYQPQHF,TGTGCCAGCACAGGAGACAGGGGGTACCAGCCCCAGCATTTT
TRBV6-6,TRBD2,-,TRBJ2-1,CASSGPAGGQNEQFF,TGTGCCAGCAGTGGCCCGGCGGGAGGGCAAAATGAGCAGTTCTTC
TRBV10-3,TRBD2,-,TRBJ2-1,CAISESTGGSNEQFF,TGTGCCATCAGTGAGTCGACGGGAGGGAGCAATGAGCAGTTCTTC
TRBV28,-,-,TRBJ2-7,CASSGDDSYYEQYF,TGTGCCAGCAGTGGGGACGACAGCTACTACGAGCAGTACTTC
TRBV18,TRBD2,once,TRBJ2-1,CASSPSISSGRAHEQFF,TGTGCCAGCTCACCAAGCATTTCTAGCGGGAGGGCTCATGAGCAGTTCTTC
TRBV7-9,-,few,TRBJ2-7,CASSLVRTPLRVEQYF,TGTGCCAGCAGCTTAGTTCGGACTCCTCTCAGGGTCGAGCAGTACTTC
TRBV5-4,TRBD2,-,TRBJ2-7,CASSLGLAGGSYEQYF,TGTGCCAGCAGCCTGGGACTAGCGGGAGGGTCCTACGAGCAGTACTTC
TRBV9,-,-,TRBJ1-1,CASSADSMNTEAFF,TGTGCCAGCAGCGCGGACAGCATGAACACTGAAGCTTTCTTT
TRBV7-8,TRBD2,-,TRBJ2-5,CASSLLREQGTETQYF,TGTGCCAGCAGCTTATTGCGGGAGCAGGGTACGGAGACCCAGTACTTC
TRBV19,-,-,TRBJ2-7,CASSPRDPVGYEQYF,TGTGCCAGTAGTCCCCGCGACCCCGTGGGGTACGAGCAGTACTTC
TRBV6-5,-,-,TRBJ1-5,CASSYGGGGNQPQHF,TGTGCCAGCAGTTACGGGGGGGGAGGCAATCAGCCCCAGCATTTT
TRBV7-2,-,-,TRBJ2-7,CASSPLLGSYEQYF,TGTGCCAGCAGCCCCCTGCTGGGGTCCTACGAGCAGTACTTC
TRBV11-2,-,-,TRBJ2-7,CASSFDSSGYEQYF,TGTGCCAGCAGCTTCGATTCTAGTGGATACGAGCAGTACTTC
TRBV19,-,-,TRBJ2-2,CASSIEGGGRDTGELFF,TGTGCCAGTAGTATAGAGGGAGGGGGAAGAGACACCGGGGAGCTGTTTTTT
TRBV7-2,-,-,TRBJ2-7,CASSPRGGWTGYF,TGTGCCAGCAGCCCCCGGGGGGGCTGGACAGGGTACTTC
TRBV4-1,-,-,TRBJ2-1,CASSQDWIAEQFF,TGCGCCAGCAGCCAAGATTGGATAGCGGAGCAGTTCTTC
TRBV6-5,-,-,TRBJ1-4,CASSYSWTANEKLFF,TGTGCCAGCAGTTACTCCTGGACAGCTAATGAAAAACTGTTTTTT
TRBV21-1,-,few,TRBJ2-3,CASSKKGTPQIHTQYF,TGTGCCAGCAGCAAAAAAGGGACCCCCCAGATTCATACGCAGTATTTT
TRBV4-1,TRBD2,few,TRBJ2-7,CASSRRLAGDEQYF,TGCGCCAGCAGCCGTAGACTAGCGGGAGACGAGCAGTACTTC
TRBV5-1,-,once,TRBJ1-5,CASSLAGGIQPQHF,TGCGCCAGCAGCTTGGCGGGGGGTATTCAGCCCCAGCATTTT